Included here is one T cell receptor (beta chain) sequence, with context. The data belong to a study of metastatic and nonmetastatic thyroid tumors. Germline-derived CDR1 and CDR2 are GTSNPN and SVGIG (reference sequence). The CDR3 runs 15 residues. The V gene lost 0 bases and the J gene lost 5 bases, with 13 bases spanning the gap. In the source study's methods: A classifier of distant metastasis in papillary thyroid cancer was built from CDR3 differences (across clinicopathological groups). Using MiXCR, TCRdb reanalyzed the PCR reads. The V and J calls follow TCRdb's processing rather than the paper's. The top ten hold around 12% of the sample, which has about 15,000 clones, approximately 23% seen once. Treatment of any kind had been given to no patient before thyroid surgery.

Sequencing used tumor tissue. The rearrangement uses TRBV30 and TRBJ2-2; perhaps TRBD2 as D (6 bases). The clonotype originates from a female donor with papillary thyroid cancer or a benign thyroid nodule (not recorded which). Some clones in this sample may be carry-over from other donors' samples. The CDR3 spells CAWSVGGGQTGELFF. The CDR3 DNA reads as TGTGCCTGGAGTGTCGGGGGAGGCCAAACCGGGGAGCTGTTTTTT.